This T cell receptor (beta chain) was profiled in a study of chemoradiotherapy in HPV16-positive cancers. Clones were sequenced by immunoSEQ multiplex PCR, and TCRdb holds only the in-frame ones, with some missing. The table has about 5,500 clones, less than 80% seen once. From germline, CDR1 is MRHNA and CDR2 SNTAGT. The J segment lost 2 bases and the V segment lost 6 bases, leaving 2 bases of the junction unmatched. The CDR3 has 13 amino acids. Relative to its sample, this clone is large. Its antigen is unidentified. General study points: Non-HPV-specific T cells did not expand in tumors during treatment, whereas candidate HPV-specific clones and E7-related motifs did.

Sampling was carried out from a patient who underwent chemoradiotherapy. V is TRBV6-4 and J is TRBJ1-2, with 8 bases lining up with TRBD1. This TCR was sampled from a human donor with HPV-associated anogenital cancer. CDR3 protein: CASSRDRNYGYTF. The CDR3 DNA reads TGTGCCAGCAGCCGGGACAGGAACTATGGCTACACCTTC.